This TCR beta chain was sequenced in a study of T cells after yellow fever vaccination. Overall study findings and caveats: The bulk population could contribute abundant contaminating clonotypes to FACS-sorted repertoires. It was a small share of clonotypes that appeared in both CD4 and CD8 compartments. Reappearance after the booster was seen for most primary-vaccination clones, at 96% CD4 and 88% CD8.

Turning to this clonotype: What it binds is unknown.

5'RACE template switching generated TCR cDNA, adding a universal primer site and UMIs. TCRdb analysed the 5' RACE reads with MiXCR anew, one entry per CDR3 protein. The sample shows a few hundred thousand distinct CDR3 sequences, 11% of them seen only once. The sample in question was PBMCs, obtained on the day of the first yellow fever vaccination. This receptor was identified in a man between 18 and 29 years old who received the YFV17D yellow fever vaccine.

Written as DNA, the CDR3 is TGTGCCACCGCAAGGGACAGGGATACAGATACGCAGTATTTT. This translates into CATARDRDTDTQYF. The rearrangement uses TRBV7-2 and TRBJ2-3; 9 positions match TRBD1. The CDR3 is 14 residues long. CDR1 and CDR2 from the germline V gene are SGHTA and FQGNSA. With V trimmed by 10 bases and J by 3 bases, 8 bases remained unmatched.